This TCR beta chain was captured by sequencing in a study of shared clonotypes between healthy human individuals. Regarding the study as a whole: Tissue TCR repertoires likely differ from these blood-only repertoires.

Trimming pared 6 bases from V and 4 bases from J, leaving 10 bases between. Looked up from germline, CDR1 is SEHNR and CDR2 is FQNEAQ (reference sequence). CDR3 size: 12 residues. Naive CD8 cells, CD45RO-negative and positively selected for CCR7, excluded terminally differentiated effector memory CD45RA+ cells. Profiling relied on immunoSEQ multiplex PCR, and the TCRdb table lists in-frame clones only, not all of them. The profile shows about 2.2 million clones, 93% of them singletons. Concerning this clone itself: Its target is not known.

This TCR came from a man younger than 35 in good health. Some clones in this sample may be carry-over from other donors' samples. V and J are TRBV7-9 and TRBJ2-7; D possibly corresponds to TRBD2 (6 bases). Sequenced sample: naive CD8+ T cells from PBMCs. As DNA, the CDR3 is TGTGCCAGCAGATTGGAGGGGTACGAGCAGTACTTC. This sequence encodes CASRLEGYEQYF. The whole variable domain, filled in from reference TRBV7-9 and TRBJ2-7, reads DTGVSQNPRHKITKRGQNVTFRCDPISEHNRLYWYRQTLGQGPEFLTYFQNEAQLEKSRLLSDRFSAERPKGSFSTLEIQRTEQGDSAMYLCASRLEGYEQYFGPGTRLTVT.